These 18 T cell receptor beta chains originate from one sample sequenced in a study of T cell clonotyping in hematopoietic cell transplantation. Generated by immunoSEQ multiplex PCR, the TCRdb table keeps only in-frame clones and is missing some. The sample holds 69,000 or so clones, about 93% seen once. The sequenced sample was peripheral blood mononuclear cells. The receptors stem from a man aged 45 to 65 in good health. Some clones in this sample may be carry-over from other donors' samples.

This chain connects TRBV5-4 to TRBJ2-7, with 7 bases lining up with TRBD1. The ends lost 3 bases at V and 2 bases at J; junction bases unmatched: 2. The CDR3 contains 13 residues. Germline V gene data show CDR1 as SGHNT and CDR2 as YYREEE (reference sequence). CDR3: CASSSTGTYEQYF. The CDR3 DNA is TGTGCCAGCAGCTCGACAGGGACCTACGAGCAGTACTTC.

This chain joins TRBV6-5 and TRBJ2-5; D might be TRBD1 or TRBD2, each matching 5 bases. The CDR3 runs to 13 residues. The germline V gene encodes CDR1 MNHEY and CDR2 SVGAGI. V lost 5 bases to trimming and J lost 6 bases, with 13 bases between them. The CDR3 spells CASSPWDPKTQYF. CDR3 nucleotide sequence: TGTGCCAGCAGTCCCTGGGACCCCAAGACCCAGTACTTC.

V and J are TRBV19 and TRBJ2-3; 8 bases match TRBD2. Trimming removed 3 bases from V and 2 bases from J; junction bases left unmatched: 4. This CDR3 contains 15 residues. Germline V gene lookup returns CDR1 LNHDA and CDR2 SQIVND (reference sequence). The CDR3 DNA reads TGTGCCAGTAGTATCACAGCGGGGGTCACAGATACGCAGTATTTT. Residues: CASSITAGVTDTQYF.

The DNA for the CDR3 is TGCGCCAGCAGCTTCGACAGCGGCAATCAGCCCCAGCATTTT. Encoded protein: CASSFDSGNQPQHF. The chain is built from TRBV5-1 and TRBJ1-5, with TRBD1 as a possible D gene (5 bases). Germline CDR1 is SGHRS and CDR2 is YFSETQ. The CDR3 totals 14 residues. The V gene lost 2 bases and the J gene lost 2 bases, with 8 bases spanning the gap.

The chain uses TRBV27 and TRBJ2-7; the match to TRBD1 covers 11 bases. Trimming removed 8 bases from V and 1 base from J; junction bases left unmatched: 7. There are 15 residues in the CDR3. The germline V gene encodes CDR1 MNHEY and CDR2 SMNVEV (reference sequence). The CDR3 DNA is TGTGCCAGCCACCGGGGGACAGGGGGGTCCTACGAGCAGTACTTC. This gives the protein CASHRGTGGSYEQYF.

J is TRBJ2-3 and V is TRBV18; D remains ambiguous. Trimming removed 2 bases from V and 5 bases from J, with 8 bases in between. CDR3 size: 13 residues. Germline-derived CDR1 and CDR2 are KGHSH and LQKENI. The DNA for the CDR3 is TGTGCCAGCTCACCAACATTAGGAGATACGCAGTATTTT. Protein sequence: CASSPTLGDTQYF.

The chain links TRBV28 to TRBJ2-1; D assignment may be TRBD1 or TRBD2 (5 bases each). CDR1 is MDHEN and CDR2 is SYDVKM in the germline V gene. Between the trimmed V and J ends, which lost 10 bases and 6 bases, there was a span of 22 bases. The CDR3 has 15 amino acids. CDR3 sequence: CATEVPGPTGNEQFF. In DNA, the CDR3 is TGTGCCACCGAGGTCCCGGGACCGACGGGCAATGAGCAGTTCTTC.

V gene TRBV7-2 combines with J gene TRBJ1-4; tentatively, D is TRBD1 (5 bases). The germline V gene encodes CDR1 SGHTA and CDR2 FQGNSA. Between the trimmed V and J ends, which lost 4 bases and 5 bases, there was a span of 14 bases. The CDR3 has 15 residues. The CDR3 spells CASSSGGYRNEKLFF. CDR3 coding DNA: TGTGCCAGCAGCTCTGGGGGGTATAGGAATGAAAAACTGTTTTTT. The whole variable domain, filled in from reference TRBV7-2 and TRBJ1-4, reads GAGVSQSPSNKVTEKGKDVELRCDPISGHTALYWYRQSLGQGLEFLIYFQGNSAPDKSGLPSDRFSAERTGGSVSTLTIQRTQQEDSAVYLCASSSGGYRNEKLFFGSGTQLSVL.

This sequence joins TRBV5-1 and TRBJ1-1; the match to TRBD1 covers 7 bases. Per the germline V gene, CDR1 is SGHRS and CDR2 is YFSETQ. This CDR3 comprises 15 residues. V was pared by 0 bases and J by 8 bases, with 10 bases of the junction left unmatched. DNA of the CDR3: TGCGCCAGCAGCTTGGCGGGGGGGAGGACAGGCGAAGCTTTCTTT. Amino acids: CASSLAGGRTGEAFF.

The chain combines TRBV29-1 with TRBJ2-1; no definite D call. Trimming left V 3 bases short and J 8 bases short, with 11 bases between. The CDR3 is 12 amino acids. Germline V gene sequence: CDR1 SQVTM, CDR2 ANQGSEA. This CDR3 is CSVEGFGYEQFF. CDR3 in DNA: TGCAGCGTTGAGGGTTTCGGGTATGAGCAGTTCTTC.

The chain combines TRBV28 with TRBJ2-7; D gene unclear. The CDR3 covers 15 residues. Germline-derived CDR1 and CDR2 are MDHEN and SYDVKM. Between the trimmed V and J ends, which lost 5 bases and 4 bases, there was a span of 18 bases. CDR3 DNA: TGTGCCAGCAGTCCCACACGGGCCTCTCAATACGAGCAGTACTTC. Its translation: CASSPTRASQYEQYF. The full variable domain, in which reference TRBV28 and TRBJ2-7 provide the parts outside the CDR3, is DVKVTQSSRYLVKRTGEKVFLECVQDMDHENMFWYRQDPGLGLRLIYFSYDVKMKEKGDIPEGYSVSREKKERFSLILESASTNQTSMYLCASSPTRASQYEQYFGPGTRLTVT.

The CDR3 is CASSLGQGSYGYTF. CDR3 DNA sequence: TGCGCCAGCAGCCTAGGACAGGGTAGCTATGGCTACACCTTC. This chain connects TRBV5-1 to TRBJ1-2; the match to TRBD1 covers 8 bases. J lost 4 bases, V lost 4 bases, and 6 bases had no gene match. The CDR3 totals 14 residues. CDR1 and CDR2 (germline): SGHRS, YFSETQ.

This clone showed up just once. The chain has TRBV9 and TRBJ2-3; D is possibly TRBD1 (6 bases). This CDR3 spans 17 amino acids. V was shortened by 0 bases and J by 6 bases, with 20 bases between the two germline ends. Germline V gives CDR1 SGDLS, CDR2 YYNGEE. CDR3 loop: CASSVEDSLALRDTQYF. The CDR3 coding sequence is TGTGCCAGCAGCGTAGAGGACAGTCTCGCCTTGCGCGATACGCAGTATTTT.

V and J are TRBV7-8 and TRBJ2-5; 7 bases are shared with TRBD1. The CDR3 length is 15 residues. CDR1 is SGHVS, CDR2 FQNEAQ, per germline. Trimming cost V 6 bases and J 2 bases; bases outside gene matches: 9. CDR3 DNA sequence: TGTGCCAGCAGTTACCCGACAGGGTCACAAGAGACCCAGTACTTC. This gives the protein CASSYPTGSQETQYF.

The chain joins TRBV6-1 to TRBJ2-5; 11 bases are shared with TRBD2. Germline values: CDR1 MNHNS, CDR2 SASEGT. Losses at the gene ends were 9 bases for V and 2 bases for J; bases not matched to a gene: 8. The CDR3 runs to 15 residues. CDR3 coding DNA: TGTGCCAGTTCTGCCGGGACTAGCGGACAAGAGACCCAGTACTTC. Protein sequence: CASSAGTSGQETQYF.

The sample holds one count of this clone. V gene TRBV10-3 combines with J gene TRBJ2-3; TRBD1 aligns across 11 bases. Germline CDR1 reads ENHRY; CDR2 reads SYGVKD. This CDR3 spans 16 amino acids. The V and J ends lost 0 bases and 5 bases, in that order; junction bases with no gene match: 4. The CDR3 protein is CAISESGQGVVDTQYF. CDR3 nucleotide sequence: TGTGCCATCAGTGAGTCGGGACAGGGGGTCGTAGATACGCAGTATTTT.

This clone has only one observation. This chain connects TRBV28 to TRBJ1-5; TRBD1 might be the D (5 bases). This CDR3 has 14 amino acids. The V gene's germline CDR1 is MDHEN and CDR2 SYDVKM. V dropped 5 bases and J dropped 3 bases, with 11 bases sitting between them. This chain's CDR3 is CASSGGRHNQPQHF. The CDR3 DNA reads as TGTGCCAGCAGTGGGGGGAGGCACAATCAGCCCCAGCATTTT.

The chain has TRBV7-2 and TRBJ2-7; possible D gene TRBD1, 6 bases. Germline V lookup: CDR1 SGHTA, CDR2 FQGNSA. CDR3 length: 15 residues. Trimming shortened V by 6 bases and J by 2 bases, and 17 bases separated the two germline ends. The CDR3 coding sequence is TGTGCCAGCAGGATAGACCCGACAGGAGCCTACGAGCAGTACTTC. This gives the protein CASRIDPTGAYEQYF.